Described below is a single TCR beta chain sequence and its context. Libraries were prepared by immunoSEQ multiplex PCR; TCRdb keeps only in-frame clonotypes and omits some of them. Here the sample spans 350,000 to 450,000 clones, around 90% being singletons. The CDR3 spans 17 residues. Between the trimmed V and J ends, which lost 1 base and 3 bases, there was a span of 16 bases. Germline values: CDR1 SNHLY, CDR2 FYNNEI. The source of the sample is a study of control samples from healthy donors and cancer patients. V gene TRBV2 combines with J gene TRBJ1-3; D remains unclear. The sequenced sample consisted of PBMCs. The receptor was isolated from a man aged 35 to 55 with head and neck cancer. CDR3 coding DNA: TGTGCCAGCAGTGAAGACTCCGTAGAAGTCTATGGAAACACCATATATTTT. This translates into CASSEDSVEVYGNTIYF.